This T cell receptor beta chain appears in the sequencing data of a study of CD8+CD57+ T cells in acquired aplastic anemia. For the study at large: Sorted CD4+ and CD8+ cells yielded DNA averaging around 3.5 ug.

Details on this clonotype: The antigen is undetermined.

Researchers used genomic DNA as the template to profile TCR beta VDJ and CDR3. One entry per CDR3 protein, called by TCRdb with MiXCR from the reads. Among approximately 180,000 distinct CDR3 sequences listed, under 55% were seen once. In germline, CDR1 is KGHSH, CDR2 LQKENI. V was pared by 2 bases and J by 5 bases, with 12 bases between. The CDR3 is made up of 14 amino acids. Sequenced patients had shown CD8+CD57+ cell expansion by flow cytometry. By the time of blood sampling, patients had still received no therapy. Study-wide points: Patients and controls had CD8+ Simpson's diversity values that were not significantly distinct. Sharing between patients and controls was observed for twenty-nine CD8+ CDR3 sequences.

The rearrangement uses TRBV18 and TRBJ1-1; D ambiguous. The sample was sorted CD4+, CD8+, or CD8+CD57+ T cells (not recorded which) from PBMCs. The clonotype originates from a human donor with aplastic anemia. The CDR3 protein is CASSPGLGRTEAFF. Written as DNA, the CDR3 is TGTGCCAGCTCACCAGGTCTGGGGAGAACTGAAGCTTTCTTT. Full variable domain (outside the CDR3, taken from reference TRBV18 and TRBJ1-1): NAGVMQNPRHLVRRRGQEARLRCSPMKGHSHVYWYRQLPEEGLKFMVYLQKENIIDESGMPKERFSAEFPKEGPSILRIQQVVRGDSAAYFCASSPGLGRTEAFFGQGTRLTVV.